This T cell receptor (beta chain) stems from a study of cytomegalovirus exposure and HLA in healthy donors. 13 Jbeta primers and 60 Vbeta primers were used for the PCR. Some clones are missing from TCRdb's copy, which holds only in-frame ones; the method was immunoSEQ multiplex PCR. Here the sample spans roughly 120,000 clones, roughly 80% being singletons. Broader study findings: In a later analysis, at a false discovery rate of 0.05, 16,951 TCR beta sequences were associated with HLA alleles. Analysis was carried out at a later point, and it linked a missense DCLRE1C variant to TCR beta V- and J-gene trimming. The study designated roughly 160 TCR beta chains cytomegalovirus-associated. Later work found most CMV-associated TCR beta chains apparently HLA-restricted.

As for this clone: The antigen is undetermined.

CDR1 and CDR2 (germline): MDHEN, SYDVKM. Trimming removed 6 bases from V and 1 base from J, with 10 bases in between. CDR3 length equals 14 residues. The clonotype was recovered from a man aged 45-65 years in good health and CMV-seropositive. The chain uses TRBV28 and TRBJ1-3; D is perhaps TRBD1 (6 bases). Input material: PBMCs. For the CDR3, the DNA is TGTGCCAGCAGCACTACAGGGTCTGGAAACACCATATATTTT. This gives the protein CASSTTGSGNTIYF.